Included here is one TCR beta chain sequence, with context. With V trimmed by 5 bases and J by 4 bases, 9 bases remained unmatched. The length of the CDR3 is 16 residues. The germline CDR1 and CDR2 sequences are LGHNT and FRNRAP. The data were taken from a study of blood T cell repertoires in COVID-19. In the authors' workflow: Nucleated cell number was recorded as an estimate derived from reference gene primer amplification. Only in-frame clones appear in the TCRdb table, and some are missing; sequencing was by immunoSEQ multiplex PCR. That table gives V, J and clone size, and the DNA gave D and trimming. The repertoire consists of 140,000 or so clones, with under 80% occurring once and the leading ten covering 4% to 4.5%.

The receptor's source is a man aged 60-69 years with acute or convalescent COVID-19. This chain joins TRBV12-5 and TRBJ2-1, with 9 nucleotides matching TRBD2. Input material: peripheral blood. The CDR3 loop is CASGTPPAGGYNEQFF. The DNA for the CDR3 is TGTGCTAGTGGTACGCCCCCAGCGGGAGGTTACAATGAGCAGTTCTTC. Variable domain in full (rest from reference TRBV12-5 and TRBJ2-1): DARVTQTPRHKVTEMGQEVTMRCQPILGHNTVFWYRQTMMQGLELLAYFRNRAPLDDSGMPKDRFSAEMPDATLATLKIQPSEPRDSAVYFCASGTPPAGGYNEQFFGPGTRLTVL.